A single sample gave rise to the 9 T cell receptor beta chains below, sequenced in a study of pediatric ulcerative colitis. TCRdb's copy holds only in-frame clones and misses some; the assay was immunoSEQ multiplex PCR. The sample lists around 13,000 clones, over 60% occurring once. Rectal tissue came from one to two pinch biopsies taken at colonoscopy. Sequencing was carried out using gut tissue. The receptors were gathered from a boy younger than 18 who was a control in a study of pediatric ulcerative colitis.

This clone appeared a few times. The chain's CDR3 is CASSLVGGLAGYSEQYF. In DNA, the CDR3 is TGCGCCAGCAGCTTGGTCGGGGGCCTAGCGGGGTATTCCGAGCAGTACTTC. This sequence joins TRBV5-1 and TRBJ2-7; 9 nucleotides line up with TRBD2. CDR1 and CDR2 (germline): SGHRS, YFSETQ. CDR3 length: 17 residues. J lost 6 bases, V lost 0 bases, and 13 bases had no gene match.

The V gene is TRBV6-5, the J gene TRBJ2-3; no clear D gene. The CDR3 contains 14 residues. Germline V gene data show CDR1 as MNHEY and CDR2 as SVGAGI. V lost 5 bases and J 0 bases, leaving 9 bases between the germline ends. DNA of the CDR3: TGTGCCAGCAGTCTCCGGGTTAGCACAGATACGCAGTATTTT. This sequence encodes CASSLRVSTDTQYF.

The chain couples TRBV11-3 to TRBJ2-3; no clear D. The V gene's germline CDR1 is SGHNT and CDR2 YENEEA. V lost 1 base and J 8 bases, leaving 10 bases between the germline ends. The CDR3 sequence is 13 residues long. CDR3 region: CASSLGLIATQYF. The CDR3 DNA follows: TGTGCCAGCAGCTTAGGTCTTATCGCTACGCAGTATTTT.

The chain has TRBV30 and TRBJ1-3; 8 bases align to TRBD1. Germline CDR1 reads GTSNPN; CDR2 reads SVGIG (reference sequence). This CDR3 is 18 amino acids long. J lost 0 bases, V lost 2 bases, and 12 bases had no gene match. For the CDR3, the DNA is TGTGCCTGGAGTTACCTCCTGGGGACAGGTAACTCTGGAAACACCATATATTTT. This codes for CAWSYLLGTGNSGNTIYF.

The chain combines TRBV4-1 with TRBJ2-6; D is ambiguous. V gave up 0 bases and J gave up 0 bases, with 3 bases separating them. This CDR3 contains 15 residues. Per germline, CDR1 MGHRA and CDR2 YSYEKL. The CDR3 DNA follows: TGCGCCAGCAGCCAAGACTCCTCTGGGGCCAACGTCCTGACTTTC. The encoded protein is CASSQDSSGANVLTF.

The chain recombines TRBV5-1 with TRBJ2-1, with 7 nucleotides matching TRBD2. The J segment lost 8 bases and the V segment lost 8 bases, leaving 25 bases of the junction unmatched. The V gene's germline CDR1 is SGHRS and CDR2 YFSETQ. The length of the CDR3 is 18 residues. The chain's CDR3 is CARPDVSVWRESGDEQFF. CDR3 bases: TGCGCCAGGCCCGACGTCTCGGTCTGGCGGGAGAGCGGCGATGAGCAGTTCTTC.

As for this clone: An end of the junction does not agree with germline; a read error may underlie this. The chain joins TRBV5-4 to TRBJ2-7; TRBD2 might be the D (6 bases). The germline CDR1 and CDR2 sequences are SGHNT and YYREEE (reference sequence). The CDR3 is 13 residues long. The CDR3 DNA reads as TGTGCCAGCAGCTTCGGGACGGACTACGGGCAGTACTTC. It specifies CASSFGTDYGQYF.

This chain joins TRBV18 and TRBJ2-1, with D tentatively TRBD1 (5 bases). CDR3 size: 14 residues. CDR1 KGHSH and CDR2 LQKENI come from the germline V gene. V was cut by 6 bases and J by 2 bases, with 11 bases left in between. CDR3 amino acids: CASSSQGTYNEQFF. CDR3 DNA sequence: TGTGCCAGCTCGTCCCAGGGAACCTACAATGAGCAGTTCTTC.

The V call is TRBV11-2, the J call TRBJ2-5, with 8 bases fitting TRBD1. Germline V gene sequence: CDR1 SGHAT, CDR2 FQNNGV. The CDR3 is 14 amino acids. Losses at the gene ends were 3 bases for V and 5 bases for J; bases not matched to a gene: 5. The CDR3 sequence: CASSFNTGGETQYF. CDR3 coding DNA: TGTGCCAGCAGCTTTAATACAGGGGGGGAGACCCAGTACTTC. Together with reference TRBV11-2 and TRBJ2-5, the CDR3 gives the full variable domain: EAGVAQSPRYKIIEKRQSVAFWCNPISGHATLYWYQQILGQGPKLLIQFQNNGVVDDSQLPKDRFSAERLKGVDSTLKIQPAKLEDSAVYLCASSFNTGGETQYFGPGTRLLVL.